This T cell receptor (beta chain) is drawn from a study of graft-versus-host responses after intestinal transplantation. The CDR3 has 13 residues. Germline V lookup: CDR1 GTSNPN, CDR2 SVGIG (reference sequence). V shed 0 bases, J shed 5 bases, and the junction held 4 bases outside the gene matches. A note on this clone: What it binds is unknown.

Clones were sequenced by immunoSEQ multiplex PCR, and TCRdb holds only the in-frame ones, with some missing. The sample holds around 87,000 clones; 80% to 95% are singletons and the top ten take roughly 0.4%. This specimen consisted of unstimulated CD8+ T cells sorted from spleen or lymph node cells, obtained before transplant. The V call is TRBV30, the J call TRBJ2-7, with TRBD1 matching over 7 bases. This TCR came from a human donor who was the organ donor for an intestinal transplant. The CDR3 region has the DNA TGTGCCTGGAGTGTATGGGACAGCCACGAGCAGTACTTC. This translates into CAWSVWDSHEQYF.